The entry that follows covers one T cell receptor (beta chain) sequence. The source of the sample is a study of blood T cell repertoires in COVID-19. In the study overall: Spain, Italy and the United States supplied samples that represented acute and convalescent COVID-19. The analysed material was cDNA or gDNA that came from T cells, B-cell-depleted T cells, or PBMCs.

The CDR3 length is 18 residues. V was clipped by 1 base and J by 0 bases, with 16 bases between them. Germline V gives CDR1 MDHEN, CDR2 SYDVKM. In the authors' methods: Nucleated cell number was recorded as an estimate derived from reference gene primer amplification. Using immunoSEQ multiplex PCR, the repertoire was profiled, and TCRdb retains in-frame clones only, with some absent. The DNA gave D and trimming, while V, J and clone size come from that table. The sample contains 410,000 or so clones, roughly 85% of which appear only once. Sequencing input: peripheral blood. The receptor comes from a woman under 40 with active or convalescent COVID-19. The chain carries TRBV28 and TRBJ1-3, with TRBD1 as a possible D gene (6 bases). Here the CDR3 DNA reads TGTGCCAGCAGTTTATCGCTGGACAGTCCCTCCTCTGGAAACACCATATATTTT. Its translation: CASSLSLDSPSSGNTIYF.